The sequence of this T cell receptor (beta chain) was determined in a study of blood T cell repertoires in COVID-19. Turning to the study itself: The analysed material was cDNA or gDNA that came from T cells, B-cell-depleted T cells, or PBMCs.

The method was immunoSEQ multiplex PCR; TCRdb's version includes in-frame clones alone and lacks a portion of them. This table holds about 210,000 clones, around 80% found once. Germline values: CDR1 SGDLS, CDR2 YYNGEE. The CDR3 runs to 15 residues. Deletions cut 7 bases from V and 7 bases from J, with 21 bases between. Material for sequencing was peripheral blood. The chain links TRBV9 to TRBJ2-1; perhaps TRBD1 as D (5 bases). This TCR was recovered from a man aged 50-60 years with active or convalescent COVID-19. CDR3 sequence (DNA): TGTGCCAGCTCCCCCGTGGACATCCTGGGGAATGAGCAGTTCTTC. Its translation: CASSPVDILGNEQFF.